This T cell receptor beta chain was sequenced for a study of OX40 agonist ivuxolimab in advanced cancers. Study details: The patients received ivuxolimab by intravenous route every 2 weeks at 0.01 to 10 mg/kg. Study-level results: The authors also found low normalized T-cell clonal expansion in some nonresponders.

This clone was seen only a few times. Antigen: not known. Between the trimmed V and J ends, which lost 0 bases and 10 bases, there was a span of 15 bases. Germline V gene lookup returns CDR1 GTSNPN and CDR2 SVGIG (reference sequence). CDR3 length: 14 residues. Sampling of blood occurred at baseline, cycle 4 day 1, and cycle 7 day 1. Some clones are missing from TCRdb's copy, which holds only in-frame ones; the method was immunoSEQ multiplex PCR. The sample includes about 31,000 clones, around 80% of them seen just once. This material consisted of CD4+ or CD8+ T cells sorted from blood, taken in a trial of the OX40 agonist ivuxolimab. This clonotype was sampled from an adult with an advanced solid tumor such as melanoma, head and neck, liver or kidney cancer. V and J are TRBV30 and TRBJ1-4, with a possible D match to TRBD1 (6 bases). The CDR3 here is CAWSVRTGTPKLFF. In DNA form, the CDR3 reads TGTGCCTGGAGTGTACGAACCGGGACACCAAAACTGTTTTTT.